One sample yielded the 15 T cell receptor beta chains listed below, sequenced in a study of beta chain features in type 1 diabetes. The isolated RNA, all of it, was reverse transcribed, so expressed TCRB transcripts were what got sequenced. Here immunoSEQ multiplex PCR was the method, and the copy in TCRdb shows in-frame clones only, minus some. The data show 900,000 or so clones, roughly a sixth seen once. Input material: naive CD4+ T cells from blood. The receptors derive from a young woman in good health.

The V call is TRBV5-1, the J call TRBJ2-7; TRBD1 agrees at 7 bases. Germline values: CDR1 SGHRS, CDR2 YFSETQ. There are 14 residues in the CDR3. Trimming removed 1 base from V and 2 bases from J; junction bases left unmatched: 3. The CDR3 reads CASSLRGQPYEQYF. CDR3 coding DNA: TGCGCCAGCAGCTTGCGGGGACAGCCCTACGAGCAGTACTTC.

This clone has a handful of counts. The chain has TRBV7-9 and TRBJ1-1; D not certain. Germline CDR1 SEHNR, CDR2 FQNEAQ (reference sequence). This CDR3 has 14 residues. V was clipped by 5 bases and J by 2 bases, with 12 bases between them. The CDR3 nucleotides are TGTGCCAGCAGCCAGAACAGCGTCAACACTGAAGCTTTCTTT. It encodes CASSQNSVNTEAFF.

This clone was detected only a few times. The CDR3 region has the DNA TGCAGCGTCCGACAGTCGATGGCCCGAGCGGGCCAACCAGTCTACGAGCAGTACTTC. Protein sequence: CSVRQSMARAGQPVYEQYF. The chain recombines TRBV29-1 with TRBJ2-7, with a weak D call TRBD2 (6 bases). The CDR3 runs to 19 residues. Trimming took 6 bases from V and 3 from J, leaving 33 bases between them. Per germline, CDR1 SQVTM and CDR2 ANQGSEA.

The chain couples TRBV15 to TRBJ2-4; D unclear. CDR3 length equals 14 residues. The germline V gene encodes CDR1 LNHNV and CDR2 YYDKDF (reference sequence). Trimming stripped 2 bases from V and 6 bases from J, with 11 bases between. The CDR3 coding sequence is TGTGCCACCAGCAGAAGAGACGGCCCAAACATTCAGTACTTC. Translating it yields CATSRRDGPNIQYF.

The CDR3 region has the DNA TGTGCCAGCAGCTTAGGCAGGCCCAACACTGAAGCTTTCTTT. This gives the protein CASSLGRPNTEAFF. The chain is built from TRBV7-2 and TRBJ1-1; D call uncertain. Trimming cost V 1 base and J 2 bases, with 8 bases left between them. Per germline, CDR1 SGHTA and CDR2 FQGNSA. This CDR3 comprises 14 residues.

CDR3 DNA sequence: TGTGCCAGCAGGAGTCAGCTCAGCCGGGACACTAACGAGCAGTACTTC. Translating gives CASRSQLSRDTNEQYF. This chain joins TRBV28 and TRBJ2-7; the D gene is possibly TRBD1 (6 bases). The germline V gene has CDR1 MDHEN and CDR2 SYDVKM. This CDR3 contains 16 residues. With 6 bases removed from V and 5 bases from J, the gap between germline ends came to 23 bases.

This rearrangement joins TRBV20-1 to TRBJ2-5; D is unclear. The J call may be in error: the DNA end matches TRBJ2-7 better. CDR1 and CDR2 (germline): DFQATT, SNEGSKA (reference sequence). This CDR3 contains 11 residues. CDR3 in amino acids: CSARVPDEQYF. CDR3 coding DNA: TGCAGTGCTAGAGTCCCCGACGAGCAGTACTTC.

This clone appeared a few times. V gene TRBV28 combines with J gene TRBJ2-3; 7 nucleotides line up with TRBD1. CDR3 length: 15 residues. J gave up 9 bases and V 6 bases, and 15 bases lay outside the gene matches. Germline loops: CDR1 MDHEN, CDR2 SYDVKM. CDR3 nucleotides: TGTGCCAGCAGCGACGGACAGGCGCCGTCCCGAACGCAGTATTTT. Translating gives CASSDGQAPSRTQYF.

This clone has a handful of counts. The gene calls are TRBV28 and TRBJ2-7; a possible D gene is TRBD2 (5 bases). The V gene lost 2 bases and the J gene lost 2 bases, with 7 bases spanning the gap. Looked up from germline, CDR1 is MDHEN and CDR2 is SYDVKM. This CDR3 spans 13 amino acids. CDR3 protein: CASSLGLAYEQYF. CDR3 bases: TGTGCCAGCAGTTTAGGACTTGCCTACGAGCAGTACTTC.

The V call is TRBV11-2, the J call TRBJ2-1, with 10 positions matching TRBD2. Germline CDR1 and CDR2: SGHAT and FQNNGV. The CDR3 is 15 residues long. V shed 2 bases, J shed 7 bases, and the junction held 5 bases outside the gene matches. The CDR3 coding sequence is TGTGCCAGCAGCTTATCTAGCGGGAGTAGTAATGAGCAGTTCTTC. Protein product: CASSLSSGSSNEQFF.

V is TRBV14 and J is TRBJ2-5, with D hard to call. This CDR3 region has 13 residues. Germline V gene sequence: CDR1 SGHDN, CDR2 FVKESK. Trimming shortened V by 0 bases and J by 5 bases, and 7 bases separated the two germline ends. The CDR3 reads CASSQEQPETQYF. The CDR3 nucleotides read TGTGCCAGCAGCCAAGAACAACCGGAGACCCAGTACTTC.

This clone was counted between two and nine times. This chain joins TRBV15 and TRBJ2-5, with D perhaps TRBD2 (5 bases). Trimming took off 4 bases at V and 12 bases at J, with 12 bases between the two ends. Germline CDR1 and CDR2: LNHNV and YYDKDF (reference sequence). This CDR3 has 11 amino acids. The CDR3 sequence: CATSIRTGKYF. The CDR3 DNA reads TGTGCCACCAGCATTCGGACTGGGAAGTACTTC.

The genes are TRBV4-2 and TRBJ2-5; 8 bases map to TRBD2. The J segment lost 5 bases and the V segment lost 0 bases, leaving 8 bases of the junction unmatched. The CDR3 sequence is 16 residues long. Germline loops: CDR1 LGHNA, CDR2 YNFKEQ. In DNA, the CDR3 is TGTGCCAGCAGCCAAGAGGTCGCGGGAGGCGGTGAGACCCAGTACTTC. Its protein product is CASSQEVAGGGETQYF.

This clone was counted only a few times. The chain links TRBV5-1 to TRBJ2-5; D gene unclear. CDR3 size: 12 residues. Trimming stripped 2 bases from V and 4 bases from J, with 6 bases between. Germline V gene sequence: CDR1 SGHRS, CDR2 YFSETQ. In nucleotides, the CDR3 is TGCGCCAGCAGCTTTTCCCGAGAGACCCAGTACTTC. It encodes CASSFSRETQYF.

This clone has more than one count but fewer than ten. The rearrangement joins TRBV28 to TRBJ1-4, with a weak D call TRBD1 (5 bases). The V end was cut by 6 bases, the J end by 8 bases, with 16 bases between. The germline CDR1 and CDR2 sequences are MDHEN and SYDVKM. This CDR3 contains 14 residues. The CDR3 DNA reads TGTGCCAGCAGCCAAGACTCTGCAGGGGAAAAACTGTTTTTT. Translation: CASSQDSAGEKLFF.